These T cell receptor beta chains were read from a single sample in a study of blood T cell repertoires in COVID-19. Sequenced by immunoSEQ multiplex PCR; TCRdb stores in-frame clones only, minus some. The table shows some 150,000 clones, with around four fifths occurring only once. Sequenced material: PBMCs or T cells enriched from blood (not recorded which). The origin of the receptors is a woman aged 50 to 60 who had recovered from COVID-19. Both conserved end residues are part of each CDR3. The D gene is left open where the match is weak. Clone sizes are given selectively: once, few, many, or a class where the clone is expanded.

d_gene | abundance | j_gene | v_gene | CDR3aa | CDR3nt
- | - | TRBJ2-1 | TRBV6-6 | CASSYGGRLSYNEQFF | TGTGCCAGCAGTTACGGAGGACGTTTATCCTACAATGAGCAGTTCTTC
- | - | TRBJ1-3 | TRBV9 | CASSVAVLGGTENTIYF | TGTGCCAGCAGCGTAGCGGTCCTCGGAGGAACCGAAAACACCATATATTTT
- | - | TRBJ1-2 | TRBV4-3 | CASSHCGTGNLTNYGYTF | TGCGCCAGCAGCCACTGTGGAACAGGTAACCTTACTAACTATGGCTACACCTTC
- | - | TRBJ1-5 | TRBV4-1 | CASSQDPLNQPQHF | TGCGCCAGCAGCCAAGACCCCCTCAATCAGCCCCAGCATTTT
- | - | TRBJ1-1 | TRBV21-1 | CASSKGGTPNTEAFF | TGTGCCAGCAGCAAAGGGGGGACACCGAACACTGAAGCTTTCTTT
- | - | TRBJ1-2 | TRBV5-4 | CASSINQGFGYTF | TGTGCCAGCAGCATAAATCAGGGGTTTGGCTACACCTTC
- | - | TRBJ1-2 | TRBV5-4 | CASSQGGLGSDDGYTF | TGTGCCAGCAGCCAGGGTGGGCTAGGGTCGGACGATGGCTACACCTTC
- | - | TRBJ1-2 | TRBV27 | CASRAANYGYTF | TGTGCCAGCAGAGCGGCTAACTATGGCTACACCTTC
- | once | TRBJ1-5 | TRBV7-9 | CASSLGGWNQPQHF | TGTGCCAGCAGCCTAGGAGGGTGGAACCAGCCCCAGCATTTT
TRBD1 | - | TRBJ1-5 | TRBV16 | CASSHPGLGQGYQPQHF | TGTGCCAGCAGCCACCCCGGCCTGGGACAGGGGTATCAGCCCCAGCATTTT
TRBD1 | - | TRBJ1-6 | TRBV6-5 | CASSPKGQGRSPLHF | TGTGCCAGCAGCCCAAAGGGACAGGGACGATCACCCCTCCACTTT
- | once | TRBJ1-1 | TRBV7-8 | CASSPTPGNTEAFF | TGTGCCAGCAGCCCCACCCCGGGGAACACTGAAGCTTTCTTT
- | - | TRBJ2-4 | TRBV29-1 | CSVEDGLRTFGKNIQYF | TGCAGCGTTGAAGACGGACTCCGAACCTTTGGCAAAAACATTCAGTACTTC
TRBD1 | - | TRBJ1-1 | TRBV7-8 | CASRSTGGETEAFF | TGTGCCAGCAGATCGACAGGGGGAGAGACTGAAGCTTTCTTT
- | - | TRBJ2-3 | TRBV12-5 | CAPCLRDF | TGTGCTCCATGTTTGAGGGATTTT
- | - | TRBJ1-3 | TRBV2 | CASSRTPEMPGNTIYF | TGTGCCAGCAGCCGAACCCCCGAGATGCCTGGAAACACCATATATTTT
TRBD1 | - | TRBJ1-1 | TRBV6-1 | CASSEVGTGPMNTEAFF | TGTGCCAGCAGTGAAGTTGGGACAGGCCCCATGAACACTGAAGCTTTCTTT
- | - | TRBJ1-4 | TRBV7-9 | CASSYFGEKLFF | TGTGCCAGCAGCTACTTCGGGGAAAAACTGTTTTTT
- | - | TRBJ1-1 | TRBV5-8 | CASSSTRNTEAFF | TGTGCCAGCAGTTCTACCCGTAACACTGAAGCTTTCTTT
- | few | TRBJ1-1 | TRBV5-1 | CASSGYRDPTEAFF | TGCGCCAGCAGCGGATACAGGGATCCCACTGAAGCTTTCTTT
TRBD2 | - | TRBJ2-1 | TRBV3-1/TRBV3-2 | CASSPSGLEQFF | TGTGCCAGCAGCCCTAGCGGGCTTGAGCAGTTCTTC
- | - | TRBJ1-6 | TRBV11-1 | CASSLRAAGNSPLHF | TGTGCCAGCAGCTTAAGAGCAGCGGGTAATTCACCCCTCCACTTT
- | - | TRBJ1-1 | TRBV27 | CASSYQVWGPEAFF | TGTGCCAGCAGTTATCAGGTTTGGGGGCCTGAAGCTTTCTTT
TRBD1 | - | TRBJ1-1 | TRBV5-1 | CASVGQGEAFF | TGCGCCAGCGTGGGACAGGGCGAAGCTTTCTTT
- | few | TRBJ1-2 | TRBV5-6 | CASSLRQGSRGYTF | TGTGCCAGCAGCTTGAGGCAGGGGTCGAGGGGCTACACCTTC
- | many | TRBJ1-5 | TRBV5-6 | CASSLGGKQAQHF | TGTGCCAGCAGCTTGGGCGGGAAACAGGCCCAGCATTTT
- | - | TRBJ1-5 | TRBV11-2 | CASSAGGGRGNQPQHF | TGTGCCAGCAGCGCTGGCGGGGGCAGGGGCAATCAGCCCCAGCATTTT
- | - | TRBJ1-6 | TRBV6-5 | CASTQGNSPLHF | TGTGCCAGCACCCAGGGTAATTCACCCCTCCACTTT
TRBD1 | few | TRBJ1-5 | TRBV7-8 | CASSKGTVGQPQHF | TGTGCCAGCAGCAAAGGGACAGTCGGGCAGCCCCAGCATTTT
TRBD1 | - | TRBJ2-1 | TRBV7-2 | CASSLDRANEQFF | TGTGCCAGCAGCTTGGACAGGGCCAATGAGCAGTTCTTC
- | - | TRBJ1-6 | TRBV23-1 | CASSQSRQPNSPLHF | TGCGCCAGCAGTCAATCCAGGCAGCCTAATTCACCCCTCCACTTT
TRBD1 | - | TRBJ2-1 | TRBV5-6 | CASSFNRGSWQDYNEQFF | TGTGCCAGCAGCTTCAACAGGGGGTCGTGGCAGGATTACAATGAGCAGTTCTTC
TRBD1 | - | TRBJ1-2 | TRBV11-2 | CASSFGTGDYGYTF | TGTGCCAGCAGCTTCGGGACAGGGGATTATGGCTACACCTTC
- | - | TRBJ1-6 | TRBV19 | CASSIGAGSQSPLHF | TGTGCCAGTAGTATTGGGGCAGGGTCCCAATCACCCCTCCACTTT
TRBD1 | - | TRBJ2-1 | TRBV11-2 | CASSYPRAGGSSNEQFF | TGTGCCAGCAGCTACCCCCGGGCAGGGGGCAGTAGCAATGAGCAGTTCTTC
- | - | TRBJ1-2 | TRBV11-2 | CASRLSPNYGYTF | TGTGCCAGCAGGTTGTCCCCAAACTATGGCTACACCTTC
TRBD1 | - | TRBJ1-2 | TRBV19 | CASTTEGDRVMDGYTF | TGTGCCAGTACCACAGAGGGAGACAGGGTAATGGATGGCTACACCTTC
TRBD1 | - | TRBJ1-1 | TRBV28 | CASSSGQGNTEAFF | TGTGCCAGCAGTTCCGGACAGGGGAACACTGAAGCTTTCTTT
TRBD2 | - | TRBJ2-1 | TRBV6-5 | CASSMGGSVYNEQFF | TGTGCCAGCTCCATGGGCGGGAGTGTATACAATGAGCAGTTCTTC
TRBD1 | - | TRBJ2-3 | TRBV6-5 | CATQTGGDTQYF | TGTGCCACGCAGACAGGGGGGGATACGCAGTATTTT
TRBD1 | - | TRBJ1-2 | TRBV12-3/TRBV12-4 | CASSPGGQGRYTF | TGTGCCAGCAGCCCCGGGGGACAGGGCCGCTACACCTTC
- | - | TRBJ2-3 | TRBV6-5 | CASSYGESTDTQYF | TGTGCCAGCAGTTACGGGGAGAGCACAGATACGCAGTATTTT
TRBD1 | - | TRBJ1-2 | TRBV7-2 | CASSIDRGSNYGYTF | TGTGCCAGCAGCATTGACAGGGGGTCAAACTATGGCTACACCTTC
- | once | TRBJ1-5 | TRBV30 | CAWSEDSNQPQHF | TGTGCCTGGAGCGAGGATAGCAATCAGCCCCAGCATTTT
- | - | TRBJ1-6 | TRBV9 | CASSVDPSGDSPLHF | TGTGCCAGCAGCGTAGACCCTAGTGGCGATTCACCCCTCCACTTT
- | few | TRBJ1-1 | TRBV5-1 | CASSLAGVGAQQPEAFF | TGCGCCAGCAGCTTGGCGGGCGTGGGGGCCCAACAACCTGAAGCTTTCTTT
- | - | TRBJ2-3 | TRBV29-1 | CSAWGGRTDTQYF | TGCAGCGCGTGGGGGGGCCGCACAGATACGCAGTATTTT
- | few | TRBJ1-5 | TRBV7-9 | CASSTDRWNQPQHF | TGTGCCAGCAGCACGGACAGATGGAATCAGCCCCAGCATTTT
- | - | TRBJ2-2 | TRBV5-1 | CARHRQEVQSRTGELFF | TGCGCCAGGCACCGCCAAGAGGTCCAATCCCGCACCGGGGAGCTGTTTTTT
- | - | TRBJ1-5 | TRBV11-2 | CASSLAGGGPQHF | TGTGCCAGCAGCTTGGCGGGGGGTGGGCCCCAGCATTTT
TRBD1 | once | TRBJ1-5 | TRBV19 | CASSPPGQETYSNQPQHF | TGTGCCAGTAGTCCCCCGGGACAGGAGACATATAGCAATCAGCCCCAGCATTTT
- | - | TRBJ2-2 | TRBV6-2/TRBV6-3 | CASSSHYTNTGELFF | TGTGCCAGCAGTTCCCACTACACGAACACCGGGGAGCTGTTTTTT
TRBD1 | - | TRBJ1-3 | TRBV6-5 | CASSPWTGTGNTIYF | TGTGCCAGCAGCCCCTGGACAGGGACTGGAAACACCATATATTTT
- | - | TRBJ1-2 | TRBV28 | CASNTGVYGYTF | TGTGCCAGCAACACAGGTGTCTATGGCTACACCTTC
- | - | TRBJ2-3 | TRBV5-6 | CASSLGAGSGDTQYF | TGTGCCAGCAGCTTAGGAGCAGGGTCAGGTGATACGCAGTATTTT
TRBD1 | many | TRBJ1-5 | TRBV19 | CASSDGTGGFVQPQHF | TGTGCCAGTAGTGATGGGACAGGGGGTTTTGTACAGCCCCAGCATTTT
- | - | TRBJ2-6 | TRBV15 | CATSMEGLHPSGANVLTF | TGTGCCACCAGCATGGAGGGCCTGCACCCTTCCGGGGCCAACGTCCTGACTTTC
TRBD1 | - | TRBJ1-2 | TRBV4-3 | CASSQDGTGGPRGYTF | TGCGCCAGCAGCCAAGATGGGACAGGGGGACCTAGGGGCTACACCTTC
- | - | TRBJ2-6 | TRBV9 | CASSPRIGAGAGGANVLTF | TGTGCCAGCAGCCCCCGCATTGGGGCAGGGGCAGGGGGGGCCAACGTCCTGACTTTC